This T cell receptor beta chain was captured in a study of blood T cell repertoires in COVID-19. Study at large: Samples representing acute and convalescent COVID-19 were sourced from the United States, Italy and Spain.

Measured with immunoSEQ multiplex PCR; TCRdb has only the in-frame clones, and not every one. The sample consists of some 700,000 clones, 75% to 90% of them appearing once. Turning to this clone: This specimen includes other DNA sequences encoding the same CDR3.

The CDR3 length is 14 residues. The germline gives CDR1 MNHEY, CDR2 SMNVEV (reference sequence). Trimming left V 5 bases short and J 0 bases short, with 8 bases between. This clonotype was sampled from a woman under 30 with acute or convalescent COVID-19. Sequencing was done on a sample of peripheral blood. The chain has TRBV27 and TRBJ1-5; no clear D gene. Here the CDR3 reads CASSPENSNQPQHF. The CDR3 bases are TGTGCCAGCAGTCCAGAAAATAGCAATCAGCCCCAGCATTTT.